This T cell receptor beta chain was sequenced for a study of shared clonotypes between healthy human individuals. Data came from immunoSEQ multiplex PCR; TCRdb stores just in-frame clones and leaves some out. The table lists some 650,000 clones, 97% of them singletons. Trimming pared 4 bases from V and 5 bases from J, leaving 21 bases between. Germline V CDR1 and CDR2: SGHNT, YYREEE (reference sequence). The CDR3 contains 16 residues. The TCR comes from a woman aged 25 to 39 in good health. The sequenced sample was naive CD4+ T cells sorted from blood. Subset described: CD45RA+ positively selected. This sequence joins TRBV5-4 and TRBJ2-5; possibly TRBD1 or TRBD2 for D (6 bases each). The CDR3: CASSLGTGALVETQYF. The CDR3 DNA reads TGTGCCAGCAGCCTTGGGACGGGGGCCTTGGTGGAGACCCAGTACTTC.